This T cell receptor beta chain was captured in a study of technical replicates of blood from several donors. The data were produced by immunoSEQ multiplex PCR, yet TCRdb's version contains in-frame clones alone and is incomplete. The sample records approximately 74,000 clones, more than 95% being singletons. The length of the CDR3 is 14 residues. Per germline, CDR1 SGHRS and CDR2 YFSETQ. V lost 0 bases and J 3 bases, leaving 9 bases between the germline ends. The receptor's source is a human donor in good health. V usage is TRBV5-1 and J usage is TRBJ1-2; tentatively, D is TRBD1 (6 bases). What was sequenced was T cells isolated from PBMCs. DNA for the CDR3: TGCGCCAGCAGCTTGGGACAGGTTTACTATGGCTACACCTTC. Translation: CASSLGQVYYGYTF.